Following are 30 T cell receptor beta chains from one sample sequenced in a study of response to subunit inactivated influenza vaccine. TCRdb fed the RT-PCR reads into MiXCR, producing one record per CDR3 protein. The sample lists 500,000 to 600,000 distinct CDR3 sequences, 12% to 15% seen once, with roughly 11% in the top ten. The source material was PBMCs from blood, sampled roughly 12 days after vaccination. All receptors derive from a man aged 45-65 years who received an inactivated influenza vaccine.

The CDR3 sequence is CASSQLSGPGDTQYF. CDR3 DNA sequence: TGCGCCAGCAGCCAACTTTCGGGACCCGGGGATACGCAGTATTTT. The chain carries TRBV4-3 and TRBJ2-3; TRBD1 or TRBD2 may be the D gene (5 bases each). This CDR3 comprises 15 residues. Germline assignment: CDR1 LGHNA and CDR2 YSLEER. V lost 2 bases and J lost 6, with 15 bases in between.

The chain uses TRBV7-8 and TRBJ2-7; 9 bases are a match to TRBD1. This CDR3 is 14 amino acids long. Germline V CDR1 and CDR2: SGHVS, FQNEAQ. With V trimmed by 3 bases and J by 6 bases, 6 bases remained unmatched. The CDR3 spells CASSFRDRAGEQYF. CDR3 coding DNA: TGTGCCAGCAGCTTCCGGGACAGGGCTGGCGAGCAGTACTTC.

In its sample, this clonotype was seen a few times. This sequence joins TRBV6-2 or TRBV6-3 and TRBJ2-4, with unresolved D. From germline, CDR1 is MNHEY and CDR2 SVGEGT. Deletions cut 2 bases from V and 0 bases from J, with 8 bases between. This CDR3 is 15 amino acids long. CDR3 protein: CASSYRALAKNIQYF. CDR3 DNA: TGTGCCAGCAGTTACCGGGCCCTAGCCAAAAACATTCAGTACTTC.

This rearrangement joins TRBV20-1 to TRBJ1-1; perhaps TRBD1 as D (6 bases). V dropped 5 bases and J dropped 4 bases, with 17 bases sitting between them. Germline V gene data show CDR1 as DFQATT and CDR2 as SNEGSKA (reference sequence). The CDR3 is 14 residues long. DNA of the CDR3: TGCAGTGCTGGAAGAGGGGGGCAGACCACTGAAGCTTTCTTT. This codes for CSAGRGGQTTEAFF.

The CDR3 bases are TGTGCCATCAGTGAGTCAGGGGCGCTAGCGGGGGGTGGTGAGCAGTTCTTC. This translates into CAISESGALAGGGEQFF. The chain joins TRBV10-3 to TRBJ2-1, with 11 bases aligning to TRBD2. The V segment lost 0 bases and the J segment 9 bases; nucleotides outside the gene matches: 10. The CDR3 is made up of 17 amino acids. Germline CDR1 ENHRY, CDR2 SYGVKD.

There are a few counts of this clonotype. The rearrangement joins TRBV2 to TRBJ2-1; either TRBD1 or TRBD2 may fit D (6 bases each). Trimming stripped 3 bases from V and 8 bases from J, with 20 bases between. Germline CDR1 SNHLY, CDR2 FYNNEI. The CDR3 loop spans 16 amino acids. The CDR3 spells CASSDSGGTWVHEQFF. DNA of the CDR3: TGTGCCAGCAGTGACTCTGGCGGGACATGGGTTCATGAGCAGTTCTTC.

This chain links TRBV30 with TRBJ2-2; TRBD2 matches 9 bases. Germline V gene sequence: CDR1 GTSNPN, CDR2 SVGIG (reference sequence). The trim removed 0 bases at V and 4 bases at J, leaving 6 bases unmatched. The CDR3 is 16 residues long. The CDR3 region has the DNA TGTGCCTGGAGTGTACGGGTGACTAGCGGCACCGGGGAGCTGTTTTTT. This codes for CAWSVRVTSGTGELFF.

The CDR3 loop is CSARRQGANTGELFF. CDR3 coding DNA: TGCAGTGCTAGACGACAGGGTGCGAACACCGGGGAGCTGTTTTTT. J is TRBJ2-2 and V is TRBV20-1, with TRBD1 identical over 7 bases. The CDR3 covers 15 residues. Germline loops: CDR1 DFQATT, CDR2 SNEGSKA (reference sequence). V trimming: 2 bases; J trimming: 0 bases; junction bases outside the gene matches: 3.

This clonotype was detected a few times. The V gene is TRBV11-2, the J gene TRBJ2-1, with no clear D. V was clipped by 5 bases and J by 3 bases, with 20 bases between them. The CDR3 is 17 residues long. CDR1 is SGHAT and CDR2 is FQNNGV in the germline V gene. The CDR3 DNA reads TGTGCCAGCAGCCTGACGCCCACCGCACTCAACTACAATGAGCAGTTCTTC. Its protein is CASSLTPTALNYNEQFF.

Here the CDR3 DNA reads TGTGCCAGCTCACCAGGATGGACGGATAGCGAGCAGTTCTTC. Translating gives CASSPGWTDSEQFF. V usage is TRBV18 and J usage is TRBJ2-1; D unresolved. The CDR3 is 14 residues long. The ends were cut back, 2 bases at V and 10 bases at J, with 15 bases in the middle. From germline, CDR1 is KGHSH and CDR2 LQKENI.

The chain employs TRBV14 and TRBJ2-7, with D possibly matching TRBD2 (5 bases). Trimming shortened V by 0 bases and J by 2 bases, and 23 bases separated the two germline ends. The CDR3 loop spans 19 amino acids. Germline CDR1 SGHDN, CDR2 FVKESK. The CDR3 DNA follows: TGTGCCAGCAGCCAAGAAGACTACCGGGTCAGGCTCTGGGCCTACGAGCAGTACTTC. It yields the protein CASSQEDYRVRLWAYEQYF. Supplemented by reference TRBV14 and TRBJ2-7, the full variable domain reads EAGVTQFPSHSVIEKGQTVTLRCDPISGHDNLYWYRRVMGKEIKFLLHFVKESKQDESGMPNNRFLAERTGGTYSTLKVQPAELEDSGVYFCASSQEDYRVRLWAYEQYFGPGTRLTVT.

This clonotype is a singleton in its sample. The CDR3 reads CAWSVHRGGDQPQHF. The CDR3 coding sequence is TGTGCCTGGAGTGTACACAGGGGAGGAGATCAGCCCCAGCATTTT. V usage is TRBV30 and J usage is TRBJ1-5, with TRBD1 matching 7 bases. Trimming took 0 bases from V and 5 from J; bases not matched to a gene: 7. Looked up from germline, CDR1 is GTSNPN and CDR2 is SVGIG (reference sequence). The CDR3 consists of 15 residues.

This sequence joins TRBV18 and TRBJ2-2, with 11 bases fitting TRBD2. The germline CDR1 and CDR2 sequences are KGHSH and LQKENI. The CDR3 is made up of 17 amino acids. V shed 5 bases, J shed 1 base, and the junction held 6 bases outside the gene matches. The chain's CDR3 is CASSTSGGMRNTGELFF. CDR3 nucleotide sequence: TGTGCCAGCTCAACTAGCGGGGGCATGAGGAACACCGGGGAGCTGTTTTTT. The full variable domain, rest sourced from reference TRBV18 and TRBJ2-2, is NAGVMQNPRHLVRRRGQEARLRCSPMKGHSHVYWYRQLPEEGLKFMVYLQKENIIDESGMPKERFSAEFPKEGPSILRIQQVVRGDSAAYFCASSTSGGMRNTGELFFGEGSRLTVL.

CDR3 in amino acids: CASSLVSAGGPGNEQFF. CDR3 DNA: TGTGCCAGCAGCTTAGTATCGGCGGGAGGGCCAGGCAATGAGCAGTTCTTC. The chain combines TRBV7-2 with TRBJ2-1, with 9 nucleotides matching TRBD2. The V segment lost 1 base and the J segment 6 bases; nucleotides outside the gene matches: 10. This CDR3 is built from 17 residues. Germline CDR1 reads SGHTA; CDR2 reads FQGNSA.

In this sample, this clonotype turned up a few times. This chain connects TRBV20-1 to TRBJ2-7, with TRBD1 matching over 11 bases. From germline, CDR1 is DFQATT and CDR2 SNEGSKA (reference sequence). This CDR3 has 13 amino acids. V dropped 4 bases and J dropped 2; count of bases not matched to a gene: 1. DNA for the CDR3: TGCAGTGCTACGGGACAGGGGGCCTACGAGCAGTACTTC. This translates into CSATGQGAYEQYF.

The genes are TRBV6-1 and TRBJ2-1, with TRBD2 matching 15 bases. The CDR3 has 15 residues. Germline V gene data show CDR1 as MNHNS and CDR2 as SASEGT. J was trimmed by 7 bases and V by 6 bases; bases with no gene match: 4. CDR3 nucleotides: TGTGCCAGCAGAGTTGGACTAGCGGGGGGGAATGAGCAGTTCTTC. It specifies CASRVGLAGGNEQFF.

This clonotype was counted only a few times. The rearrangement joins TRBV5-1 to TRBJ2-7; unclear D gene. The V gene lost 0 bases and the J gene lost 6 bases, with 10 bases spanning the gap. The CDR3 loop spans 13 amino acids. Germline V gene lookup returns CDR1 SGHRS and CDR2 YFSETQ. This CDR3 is CASSLEAHFEQYF. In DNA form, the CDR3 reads TGCGCCAGCAGCTTGGAGGCACACTTCGAGCAGTACTTC.

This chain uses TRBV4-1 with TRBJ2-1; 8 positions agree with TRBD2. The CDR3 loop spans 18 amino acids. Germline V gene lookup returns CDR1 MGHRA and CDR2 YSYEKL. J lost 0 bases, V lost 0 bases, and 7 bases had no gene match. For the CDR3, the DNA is TGCGCCAGCAGCCAAGATCCCCCACTAGCGGTCTCCTACAATGAGCAGTTCTTC. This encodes CASSQDPPLAVSYNEQFF.

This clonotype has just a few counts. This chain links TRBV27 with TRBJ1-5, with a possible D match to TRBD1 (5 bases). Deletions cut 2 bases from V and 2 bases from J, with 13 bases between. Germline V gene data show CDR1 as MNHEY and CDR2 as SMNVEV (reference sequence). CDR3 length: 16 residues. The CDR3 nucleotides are TGTGCCAGCAGTTTAAACCAGGGTGGGGGCAATCAGCCCCAGCATTTT. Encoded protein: CASSLNQGGGNQPQHF.

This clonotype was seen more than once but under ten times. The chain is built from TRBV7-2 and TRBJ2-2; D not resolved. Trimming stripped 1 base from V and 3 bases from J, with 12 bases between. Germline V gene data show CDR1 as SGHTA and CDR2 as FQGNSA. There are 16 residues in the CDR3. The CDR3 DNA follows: TGTGCCAGCAGCTTAGTTCAAATTCGAGACACCGGGGAGCTGTTTTTT. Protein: CASSLVQIRDTGELFF.

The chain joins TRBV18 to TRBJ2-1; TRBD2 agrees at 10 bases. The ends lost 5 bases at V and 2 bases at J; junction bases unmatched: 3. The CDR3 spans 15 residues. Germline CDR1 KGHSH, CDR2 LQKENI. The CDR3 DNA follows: TGTGCCAGCTCAGCGGGACTAGCGACCTACAATGAGCAGTTCTTC. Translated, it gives CASSAGLATYNEQFF. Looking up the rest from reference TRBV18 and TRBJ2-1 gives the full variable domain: NAGVMQNPRHLVRRRGQEARLRCSPMKGHSHVYWYRQLPEEGLKFMVYLQKENIIDESGMPKERFSAEFPKEGPSILRIQQVVRGDSAAYFCASSAGLATYNEQFFGPGTRLTVL.

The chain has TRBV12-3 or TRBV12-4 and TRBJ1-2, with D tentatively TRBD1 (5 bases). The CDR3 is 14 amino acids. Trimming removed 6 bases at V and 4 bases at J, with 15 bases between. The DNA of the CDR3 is TGTGCCAGCAGCCATGGGGGGGGTGCCTATGGCTACACCTTC. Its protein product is CASSHGGGAYGYTF.

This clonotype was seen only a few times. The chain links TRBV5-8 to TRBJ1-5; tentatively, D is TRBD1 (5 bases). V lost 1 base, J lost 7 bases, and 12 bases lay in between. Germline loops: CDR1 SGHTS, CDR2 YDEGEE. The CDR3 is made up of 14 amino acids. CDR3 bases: TGTGCCAGCAGCTTGCTCGGGGGAGGACAGCCCCAGCATTTT. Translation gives CASSLLGGGQPQHF.

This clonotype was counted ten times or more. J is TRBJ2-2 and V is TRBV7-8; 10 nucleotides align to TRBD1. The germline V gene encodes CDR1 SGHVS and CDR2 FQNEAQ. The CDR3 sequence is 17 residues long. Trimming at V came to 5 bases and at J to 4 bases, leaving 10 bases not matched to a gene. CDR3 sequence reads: CASSPTGQGWATGELFF. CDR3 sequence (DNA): TGTGCCAGCAGCCCAACGGGACAGGGGTGGGCCACCGGGGAGCTGTTTTTT.

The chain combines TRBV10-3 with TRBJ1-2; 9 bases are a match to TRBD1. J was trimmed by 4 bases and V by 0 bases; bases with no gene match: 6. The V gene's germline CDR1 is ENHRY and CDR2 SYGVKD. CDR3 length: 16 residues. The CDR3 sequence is CAISESKGQGGYGYTF. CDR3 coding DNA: TGTGCCATCAGTGAGTCAAAGGGACAGGGAGGCTATGGCTACACCTTC.

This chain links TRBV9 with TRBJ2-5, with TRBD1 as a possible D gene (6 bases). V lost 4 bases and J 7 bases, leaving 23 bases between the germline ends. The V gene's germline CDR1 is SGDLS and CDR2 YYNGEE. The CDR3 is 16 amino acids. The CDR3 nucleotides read TGTGCCAGCAGCCCCGACAGGACCTATCGATGGGGGACCCAGTACTTC. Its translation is CASSPDRTYRWGTQYF.

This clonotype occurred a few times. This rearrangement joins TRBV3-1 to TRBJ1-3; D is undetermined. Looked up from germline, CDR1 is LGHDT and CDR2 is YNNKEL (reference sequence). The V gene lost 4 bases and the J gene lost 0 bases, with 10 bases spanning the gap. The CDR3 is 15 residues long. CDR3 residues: CASSPTRFSGNTIYF. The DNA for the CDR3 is TGTGCCAGCAGCCCGACCCGCTTCTCTGGAAACACCATATATTTT.

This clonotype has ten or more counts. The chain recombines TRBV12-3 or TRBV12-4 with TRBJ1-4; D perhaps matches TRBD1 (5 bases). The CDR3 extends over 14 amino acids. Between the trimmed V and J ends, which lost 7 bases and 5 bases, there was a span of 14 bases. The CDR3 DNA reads TGTGCCAGCACCCGTGGCGGGGGAAATGAAAAACTGTTTTTT. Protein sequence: CASTRGGGNEKLFF.

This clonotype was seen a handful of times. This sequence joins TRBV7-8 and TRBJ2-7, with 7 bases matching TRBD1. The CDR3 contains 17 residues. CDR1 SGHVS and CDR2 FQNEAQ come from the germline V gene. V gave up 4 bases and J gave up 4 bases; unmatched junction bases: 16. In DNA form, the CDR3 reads TGTGCCAGCAGCTACACTGCAGGGGGATCCACCCTATACGAGCAGTACTTC. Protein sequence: CASSYTAGGSTLYEQYF. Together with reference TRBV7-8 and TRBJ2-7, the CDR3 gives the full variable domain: GAGVSQSPRYKVAKRGQDVALRCDPISGHVSLFWYQQALGQGPEFLTYFQNEAQLDKSGLPSDRFFAERPEGSVSTLKIQRTQQEDSAVYLCASSYTAGGSTLYEQYFGPGTRLTVT.

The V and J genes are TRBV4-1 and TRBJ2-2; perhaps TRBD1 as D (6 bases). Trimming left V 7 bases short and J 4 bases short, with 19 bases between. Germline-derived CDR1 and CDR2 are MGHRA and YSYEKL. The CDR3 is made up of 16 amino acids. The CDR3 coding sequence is TGCGCCAGCAAAACCCTTAGGACAGCCGGCACCGGGGAGCTGTTTTTT. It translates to CASKTLRTAGTGELFF.